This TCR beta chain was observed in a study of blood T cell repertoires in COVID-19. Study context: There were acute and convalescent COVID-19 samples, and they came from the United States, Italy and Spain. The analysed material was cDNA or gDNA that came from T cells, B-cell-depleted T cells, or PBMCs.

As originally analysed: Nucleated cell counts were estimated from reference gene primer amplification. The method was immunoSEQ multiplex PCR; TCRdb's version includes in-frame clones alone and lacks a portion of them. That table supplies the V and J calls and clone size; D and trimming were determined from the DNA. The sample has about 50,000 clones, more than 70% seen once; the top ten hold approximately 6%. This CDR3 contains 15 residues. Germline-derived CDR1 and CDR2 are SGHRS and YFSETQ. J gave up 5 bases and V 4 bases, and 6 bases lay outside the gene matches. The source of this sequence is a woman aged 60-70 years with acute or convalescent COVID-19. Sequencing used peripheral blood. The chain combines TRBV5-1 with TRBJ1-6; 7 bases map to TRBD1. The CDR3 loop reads CASSPVGQDNSPLHF. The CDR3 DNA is TGCGCCAGCAGCCCGGTAGGACAGGATAATTCACCCCTCCACTTT.